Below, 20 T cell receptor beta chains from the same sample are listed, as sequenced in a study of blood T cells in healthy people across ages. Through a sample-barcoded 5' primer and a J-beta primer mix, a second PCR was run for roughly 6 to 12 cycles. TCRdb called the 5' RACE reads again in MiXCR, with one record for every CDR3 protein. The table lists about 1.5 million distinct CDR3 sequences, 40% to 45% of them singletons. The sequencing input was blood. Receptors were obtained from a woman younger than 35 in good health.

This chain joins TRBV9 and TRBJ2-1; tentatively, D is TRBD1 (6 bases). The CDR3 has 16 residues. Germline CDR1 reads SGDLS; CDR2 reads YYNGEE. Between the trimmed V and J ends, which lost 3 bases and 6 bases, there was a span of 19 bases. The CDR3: CASSERGIGTTNEQFF. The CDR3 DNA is TGTGCCAGCAGCGAGAGGGGGATTGGGACGACCAATGAGCAGTTCTTC.

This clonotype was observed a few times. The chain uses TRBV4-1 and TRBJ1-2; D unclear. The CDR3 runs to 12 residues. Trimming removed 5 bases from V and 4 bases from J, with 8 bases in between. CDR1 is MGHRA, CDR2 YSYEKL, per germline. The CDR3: CASSAIGYGYTF. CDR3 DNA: TGCGCCAGCAGCGCGATTGGCTATGGCTACACCTTC.

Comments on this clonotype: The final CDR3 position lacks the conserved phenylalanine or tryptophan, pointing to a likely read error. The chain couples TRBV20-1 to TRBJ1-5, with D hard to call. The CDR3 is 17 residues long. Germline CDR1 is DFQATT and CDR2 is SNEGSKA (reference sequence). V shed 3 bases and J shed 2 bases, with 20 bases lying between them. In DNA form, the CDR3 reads TGCAGTGCTAGGGTAAATACTGGGTACGGGGGCAATCAGCCCCAGCATGTT. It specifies CSARVNTGYGGNQPQHV.

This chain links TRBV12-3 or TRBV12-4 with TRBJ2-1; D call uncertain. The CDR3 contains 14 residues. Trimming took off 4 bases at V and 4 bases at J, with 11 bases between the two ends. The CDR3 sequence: CASSWHGPYNEQFF. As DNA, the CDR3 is TGTGCCAGCAGTTGGCATGGGCCTTACAATGAGCAGTTCTTC.

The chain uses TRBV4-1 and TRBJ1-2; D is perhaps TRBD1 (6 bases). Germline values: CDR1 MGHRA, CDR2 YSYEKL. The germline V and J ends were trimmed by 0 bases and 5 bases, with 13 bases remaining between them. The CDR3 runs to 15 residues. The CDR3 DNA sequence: TGCGCCAGCAGCCAAGAAATGGCCAGGGGTTATGGCTACACCTTC. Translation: CASSQEMARGYGYTF.

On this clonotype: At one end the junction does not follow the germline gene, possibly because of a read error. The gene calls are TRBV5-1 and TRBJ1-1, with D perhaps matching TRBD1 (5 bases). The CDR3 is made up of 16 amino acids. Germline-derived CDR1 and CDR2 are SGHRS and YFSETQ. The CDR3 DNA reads TGTGCCAGCAGCCTATCCGGGGGGAGGTCGGACACTGAAGCTTTCTTT. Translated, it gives CASSLSGGRSDTEAFF.

The CDR3 DNA reads TGTGCCAGCAGTGACAACAGGGCCTTTTATGGCTACACCTTC. Its translation is CASSDNRAFYGYTF. This rearrangement joins TRBV6-5 to TRBJ1-2; possibly TRBD1 for D (6 bases). V was trimmed by 5 bases and J by 5 bases, leaving 15 bases between them. The germline CDR1 and CDR2 sequences are MNHEY and SVGAGI. The CDR3 runs to 14 residues.

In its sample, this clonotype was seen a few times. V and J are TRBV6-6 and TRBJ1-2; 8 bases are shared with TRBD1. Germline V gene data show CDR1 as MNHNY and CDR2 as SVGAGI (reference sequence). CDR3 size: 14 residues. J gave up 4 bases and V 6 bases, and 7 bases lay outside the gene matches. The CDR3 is CASSPDREAYGYTF. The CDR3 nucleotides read TGTGCCAGCAGCCCGGACAGGGAGGCCTATGGCTACACCTTC.

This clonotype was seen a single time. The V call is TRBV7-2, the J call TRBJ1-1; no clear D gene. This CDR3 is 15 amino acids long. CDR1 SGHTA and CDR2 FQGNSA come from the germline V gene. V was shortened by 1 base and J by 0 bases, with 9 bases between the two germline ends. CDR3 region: CASSLVGYMNTEAFF. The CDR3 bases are TGTGCCAGCAGCTTAGTTGGATACATGAACACTGAAGCTTTCTTT.

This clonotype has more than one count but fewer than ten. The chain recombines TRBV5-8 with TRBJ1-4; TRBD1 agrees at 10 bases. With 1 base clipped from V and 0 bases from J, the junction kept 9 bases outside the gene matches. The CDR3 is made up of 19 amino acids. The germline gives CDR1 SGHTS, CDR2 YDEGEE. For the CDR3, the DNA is TGTGCCAGCAGCTTGATTCCGGGACAGGGGAGAACAACTAATGAAAAACTGTTTTTT. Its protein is CASSLIPGQGRTTNEKLFF.

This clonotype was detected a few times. This chain's CDR3 is CASSTGAGVTDTQYF. The CDR3 coding sequence is TGTGCCAGCAGCACAGGAGCGGGGGTCACAGATACGCAGTATTTT. This sequence joins TRBV9 and TRBJ2-3, with 8 bases lining up with TRBD2. Trimming at V came to 4 bases and at J to 2 bases, leaving 6 bases not matched to a gene. Germline loops: CDR1 SGDLS, CDR2 YYNGEE. The CDR3 length is 15 residues. Full variable domain (missing parts from reference TRBV9 and TRBJ2-3): DSGVTQTPKHLITATGQRVTLRCSPRSGDLSVYWYQQSLDQGLQFLIQYYNGEERAKGNILERFSAQQFPDLHSELNLSSLELGDSALYFCASSTGAGVTDTQYFGPGTRLTVL.

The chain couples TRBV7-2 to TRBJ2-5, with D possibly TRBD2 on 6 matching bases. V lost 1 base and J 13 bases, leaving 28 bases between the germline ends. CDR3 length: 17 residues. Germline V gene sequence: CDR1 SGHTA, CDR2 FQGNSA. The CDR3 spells CASSLGGTSGTARRRYF. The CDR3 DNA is TGTGCCAGCAGCTTAGGCGGAACCTCAGGGACTGCAAGACGTCGGTACTTC. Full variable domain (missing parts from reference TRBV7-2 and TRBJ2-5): GAGVSQSPSNKVTEKGKDVELRCDPISGHTALYWYRQSLGQGLEFLIYFQGNSAPDKSGLPSDRFSAERTGGSVSTLTIQRTQQEDSAVYLCASSLGGTSGTARRRYFGPGTRLLVL.

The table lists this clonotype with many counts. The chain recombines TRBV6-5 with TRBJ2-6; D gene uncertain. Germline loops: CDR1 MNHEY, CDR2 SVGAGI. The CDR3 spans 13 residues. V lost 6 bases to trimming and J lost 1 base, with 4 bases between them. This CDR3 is CASSRSGANVLTF. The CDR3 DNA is TGTGCCAGCAGCCGGTCTGGGGCCAACGTCCTGACTTTC.

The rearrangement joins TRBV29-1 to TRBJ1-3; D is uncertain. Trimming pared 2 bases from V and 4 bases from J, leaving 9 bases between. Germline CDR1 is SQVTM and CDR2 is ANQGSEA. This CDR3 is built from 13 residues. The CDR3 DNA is TGCAGCGTTGAACAGATCTCCGGAAACACCATATATTTT. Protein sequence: CSVEQISGNTIYF.

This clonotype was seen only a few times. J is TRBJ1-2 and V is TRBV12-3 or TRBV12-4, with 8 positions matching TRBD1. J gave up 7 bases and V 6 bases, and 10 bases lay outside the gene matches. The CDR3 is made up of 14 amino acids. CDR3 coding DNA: TGTGCCAGCAGCTATGTGGGACAGGCCTGTGGCTACACCTTC. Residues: CASSYVGQACGYTF.

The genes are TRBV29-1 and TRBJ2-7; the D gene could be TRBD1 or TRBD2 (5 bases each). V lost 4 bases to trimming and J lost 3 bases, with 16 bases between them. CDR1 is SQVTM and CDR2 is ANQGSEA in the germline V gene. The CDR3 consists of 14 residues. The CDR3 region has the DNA TGCAGCGTTGGGACCGGGACGCAGTACTACGAGCAGTACTTC. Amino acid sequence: CSVGTGTQYYEQYF.

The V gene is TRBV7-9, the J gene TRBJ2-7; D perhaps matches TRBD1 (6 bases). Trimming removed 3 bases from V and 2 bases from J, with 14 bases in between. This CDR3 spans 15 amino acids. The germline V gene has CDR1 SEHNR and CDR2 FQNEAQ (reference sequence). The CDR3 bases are TGTGCCAGCAGCTTCGCACAGGGTTCCCCCTACGAGCAGTACTTC. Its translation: CASSFAQGSPYEQYF.

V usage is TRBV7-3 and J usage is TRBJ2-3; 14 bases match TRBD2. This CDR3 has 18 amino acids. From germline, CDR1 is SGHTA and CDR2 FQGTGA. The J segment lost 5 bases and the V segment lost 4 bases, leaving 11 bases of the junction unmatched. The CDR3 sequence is CASSSSGTSGGAGDTQYF. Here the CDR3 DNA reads TGTGCCAGCAGCTCATCCGGGACTAGCGGGGGAGCGGGAGATACGCAGTATTTT. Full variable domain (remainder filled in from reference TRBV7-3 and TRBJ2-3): GAGVSQTPSNKVTEKGKYVELRCDPISGHTALYWYRQSLGQGPEFLIYFQGTGAADDSGLPNDRFFAVRPEGSVSTLKIQRTERGDSAVYLCASSSSGTSGGAGDTQYFGPGTRLTVL.

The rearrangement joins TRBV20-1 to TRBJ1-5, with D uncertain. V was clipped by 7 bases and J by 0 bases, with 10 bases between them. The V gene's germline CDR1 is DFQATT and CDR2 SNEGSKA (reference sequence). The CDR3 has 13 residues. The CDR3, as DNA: TGCAGTGTTGGACCCTATAGCAATCAGCCCCAGCATTTT. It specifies CSVGPYSNQPQHF.

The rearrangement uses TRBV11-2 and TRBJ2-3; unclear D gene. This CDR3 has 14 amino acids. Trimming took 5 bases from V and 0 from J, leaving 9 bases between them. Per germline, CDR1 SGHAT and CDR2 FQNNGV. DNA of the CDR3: TGTGCCAGCAGCATTTGGAGAAGCACAGATACGCAGTATTTT. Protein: CASSIWRSTDTQYF.